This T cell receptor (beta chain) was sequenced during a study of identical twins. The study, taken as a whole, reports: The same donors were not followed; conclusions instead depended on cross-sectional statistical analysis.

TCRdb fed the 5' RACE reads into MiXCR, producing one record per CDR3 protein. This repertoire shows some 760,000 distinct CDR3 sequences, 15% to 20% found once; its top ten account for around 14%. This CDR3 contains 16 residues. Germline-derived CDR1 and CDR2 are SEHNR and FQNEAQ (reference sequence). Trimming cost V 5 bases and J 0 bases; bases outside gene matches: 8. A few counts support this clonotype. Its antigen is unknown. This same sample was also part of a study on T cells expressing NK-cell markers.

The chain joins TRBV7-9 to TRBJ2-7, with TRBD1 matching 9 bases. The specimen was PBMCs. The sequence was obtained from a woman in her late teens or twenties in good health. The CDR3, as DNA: TGTGCCAGCAGCACCGCCCGGGACAGGGTCTCCTACGAGCAGTACTTC. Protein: CASSTARDRVSYEQYF.